The present entry profiles one TCR beta chain with its context. This entry is derived from a study of blood T cell repertoires in COVID-19. CDR3 length: 13 amino acids. The V gene's germline CDR1 is LNHDA and CDR2 SQIVND (reference sequence). V lost 9 bases, J lost 2 bases, and 3 bases stayed unmatched. Clinical history as reported by participants underpinned cohort assignment. Clones were sequenced by immunoSEQ multiplex PCR, and TCRdb holds only the in-frame ones, with some missing. The sample has about 240,000 clones; approximately 86% are singletons. Sequencing was performed on PBMCs or T cells enriched from blood (not recorded which). This clonotype was sampled from a woman in her 40s with acute COVID-19. This chain joins TRBV19 and TRBJ1-3, with TRBD1 matching over 8 bases. CDR3 sequence (DNA): TGTGCCAGCAAGACAGGGGCTGGAAACACCATATATTTT. Protein: CASKTGAGNTIYF.